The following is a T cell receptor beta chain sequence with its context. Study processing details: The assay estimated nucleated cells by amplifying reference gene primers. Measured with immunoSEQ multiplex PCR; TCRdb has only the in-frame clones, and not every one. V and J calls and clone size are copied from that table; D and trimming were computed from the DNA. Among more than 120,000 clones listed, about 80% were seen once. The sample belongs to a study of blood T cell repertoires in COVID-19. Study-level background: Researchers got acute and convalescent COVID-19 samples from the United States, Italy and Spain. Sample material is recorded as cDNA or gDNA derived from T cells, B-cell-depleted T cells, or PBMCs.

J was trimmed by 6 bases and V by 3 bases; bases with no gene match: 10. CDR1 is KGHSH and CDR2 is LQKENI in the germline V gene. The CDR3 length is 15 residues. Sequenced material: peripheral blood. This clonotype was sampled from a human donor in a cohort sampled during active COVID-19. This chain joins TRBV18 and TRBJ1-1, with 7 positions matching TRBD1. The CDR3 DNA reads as TGTGCCAGCTCACCCTCGACAGGGCAGAGGGCTGAAGCTTTCTTT. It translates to CASSPSTGQRAEAFF.